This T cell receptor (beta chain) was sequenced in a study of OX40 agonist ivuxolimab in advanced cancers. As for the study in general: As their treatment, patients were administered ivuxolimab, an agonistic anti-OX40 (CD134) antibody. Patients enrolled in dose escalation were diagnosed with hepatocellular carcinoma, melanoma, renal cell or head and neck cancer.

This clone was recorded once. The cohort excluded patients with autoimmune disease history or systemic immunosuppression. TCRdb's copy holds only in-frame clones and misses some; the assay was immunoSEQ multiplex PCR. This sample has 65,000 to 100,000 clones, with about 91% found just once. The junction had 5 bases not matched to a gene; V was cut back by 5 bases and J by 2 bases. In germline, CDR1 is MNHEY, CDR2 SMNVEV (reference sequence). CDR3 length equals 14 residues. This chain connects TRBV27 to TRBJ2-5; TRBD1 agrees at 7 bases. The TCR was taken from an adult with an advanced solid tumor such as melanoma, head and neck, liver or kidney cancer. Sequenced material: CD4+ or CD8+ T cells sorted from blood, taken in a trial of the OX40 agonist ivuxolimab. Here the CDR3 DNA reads TGTGCCAGCAGTCGGGGACAGTCTCAAGAGACCCAGTACTTC. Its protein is CASSRGQSQETQYF.